The text below deals with one TCR beta chain. The specificity of this receptor is unknown. No qualities accompany the bases; no much larger clone lies one base away. What the time point label conveys for this sample: baseline before first vaccination. Vaccinee samples came from UK trials COV001 and COV002, including a single-blind randomized controlled phase 2/3 trial of AZD1222 (ChAdOx1 nCoV-19) in healthy adults. Trial participant PBMC samples were collected at day 0 and day 28 after the second dose for TCRbeta chain sequencing. The CDR3 regions of human TCRbeta chains were analyzed by immunosequencing. In the original analysis: Repertoire TCRs were matched against a reference library of SARS-CoV-2-specific TCRs generated with the MIRA antigen-specificity platform. Breadth meant the fraction of unique TCRs that were SARS-CoV-2-associated, whereas depth meant the fraction of total T cells that were SARS-CoV-2-associated. Each spike-specific TCR was assigned to its reactive spike region and to a CD4 or CD8 class using the MIRA data. Log10-transformed breadth and depth values were compared by one-way ANOVA with Sidak's multiple comparisons tests. TCRdb's version of the immuneACCESS table is confined to in-frame rearrangements and falls short of the full clone set. An unresolved V gene accounts for under half of the shortfall where checked; the remainder is of unknown origin. The DNA was the basis for D and trimming; V, J and clone size are from that table. In all, the sample holds 110,000 to 150,000 clones, and approximately 90% of those were seen once. About 3.5% of the sample rests with the top ten.

The data were taken from a study of T cell responses to AZD1222 COVID-19 vaccine (dated by TCRdb to about 2021). General notes on the study: AZD1222 recipients given second doses at about 4 weeks or at about 12 weeks were pooled, since spike-specific TCR depth and breadth were not found to differ between the two schedules. TCR sequencing covered fewer than 250 trial participants: 200 to 220 given two doses of AZD1222 and approximately 26 given two doses of MenACWY control vaccine. Trial participants were enrolled by age into subgroups of 18-55, 56-69 and 70-plus years, and about 150, 27 and 61 TCR-sequenced participants, respectively, were included in these subgroups.

Reading from cysteine to phenylalanine, the CDR3 counts 14 amino acids. The CDR3 DNA has 42 bases and is translated from base 1. The junction shows trimming of 2 bases on V and 2 bases on J, plus 7 bases between the germline ends. Via the germline V gene (reference sequence), CDR1 is WNHNN and CDR2 SYGVQD. The investigation overall reported the following: Reportedly, almost half of the unique spike-specific TCRs recognized epitopes lying outside the regions that are mutated in the B.1.351 and B.1.1.7 variants. Most participants were white British and females outnumbered males, and the authors suggested that clonal diversity may have been underestimated. The 56-69-year group was small, and its depth increase did not reach significance, likely because of low power. Because no day 14 peak-response samples were available, the repertoires could be characterized only after the peak T cell response. Spike-specific TCR breadth and depth rose significantly after two AZD1222 doses compared with day 0 and with MenACWY recipients. Vaccine-associated CD4 TCRs spanned the whole spike protein, with dominant responses in regions 160-218 and 743-854. Conclusions about previously exposed vaccinees are limited, since just 5 or 6 AZD1222 recipients were seropositive for SARS-CoV-2 at baseline.

The sample was peripheral blood, taken on day 0 of AZD1222 vaccination. The chain is assembled from TRBV10-1 and TRBJ1-5; there is no confident call for the D gene. This TCR was recovered from an adult in good health. The base sequence is TGCGCCAGCAGTGAGGGGGAGCGCAATCAGCCCCAGCATTTT. It encodes CASSEGERNQPQHF.